Below are 24 T cell receptor beta chains sequenced from a single sample in a study of somatic mutations in cytotoxic T cells in rheumatoid arthritis. TCRdb's table, derived via immunoSEQ multiplex PCR, lists solely in-frame clones and lacks some. This sample carries about 5,200 clones, around four fifths of them seen once, and the ten largest clones take 40% to 55%. The source material was CD8+ T cells sorted from blood. Receptors were obtained from a woman aged 50 to 60 with rheumatoid arthritis.

V is TRBV18 and J is TRBJ1-1, with D perhaps matching TRBD1 (6 bases). The ends were cut back, 6 bases at V and 1 base at J, with 9 bases in the middle. The germline V gene has CDR1 KGHSH and CDR2 LQKENI. There are 13 residues in the CDR3. CDR3 bases: TGTGCCAGCTCGAAACAGGGGAACACTGAAGCTTTCTTT. It encodes CASSKQGNTEAFF.

The gene calls are TRBV19 and TRBJ1-1; D perhaps matches TRBD1 (5 bases). Trimming cost V 5 bases and J 3 bases, with 13 bases left between them. The V gene's germline CDR1 is LNHDA and CDR2 SQIVND (reference sequence). This CDR3 is built from 14 residues. The CDR3: CASSWGQGDTEAFF. DNA of the CDR3: TGTGCCAGTAGTTGGGGCCAAGGGGACACTGAAGCTTTCTTT.

The CDR3, as DNA: TGTGCCAGCAGCGGCTCCAGGGACAGCCCCCAGGAGACCCAGTACTTC. It yields the protein CASSGSRDSPQETQYF. The V gene is TRBV7-9, the J gene TRBJ2-5; the match to TRBD1 covers 7 bases. This CDR3 has 16 amino acids. Germline V gene sequence: CDR1 SEHNR, CDR2 FQNEAQ (reference sequence). J lost 5 bases, V lost 5 bases, and 14 bases had no gene match.

The DNA of the CDR3 is TGTGCCAGCAGCCGCGAAGTCACAGATACGCAGTATTTT. It encodes CASSREVTDTQYF. The chain has TRBV4-2 and TRBJ2-3; unclear D gene. The CDR3 length is 13 residues. Germline CDR1 LGHNA, CDR2 YNFKEQ. Between the trimmed V and J ends, which lost 4 bases and 2 bases, there was a span of 7 bases.

This chain connects TRBV13 to TRBJ2-2; TRBD2 agrees at 12 bases. Germline trimming cut 3 bases from V and 5 bases from J; bases unmatched to any gene: 1. The CDR3 covers 15 residues. The germline V gene encodes CDR1 PRHDT and CDR2 FYEKMQ (reference sequence). CDR3 residues: CASSFGLAGTGELFF. Here the CDR3 DNA reads TGTGCCAGCAGCTTTGGACTAGCGGGAACCGGGGAGCTGTTTTTT.

DNA for the CDR3: TGTGCCAGCAGCGAAAAGGGGGACGTAACCTACGAGCAGTACTTC. It specifies CASSEKGDVTYEQYF. This rearrangement joins TRBV9 to TRBJ2-7; D possibly corresponds to TRBD1 (6 bases). Germline V gives CDR1 SGDLS, CDR2 YYNGEE. Trimming stripped 3 bases from V and 2 bases from J, with 15 bases between. The CDR3 covers 15 residues. Variable domain in full (rest from reference TRBV9 and TRBJ2-7): DSGVTQTPKHLITATGQRVTLRCSPRSGDLSVYWYQQSLDQGLQFLIQYYNGEERAKGNILERFSAQQFPDLHSELNLSSLELGDSALYFCASSEKGDVTYEQYFGPGTRLTVT.

The CDR3 reads CAISEFGTVTDTQHF. CDR3 DNA: TGTGCCATCAGTGAATTCGGGACAGTTACAGATACGCAGCATTTT. The chain is built from TRBV10-3 and TRBJ2-3, with 7 bases lining up with TRBD1. With the DNA end fitting TRBJ1-5 better, the J assignment may be wrong. CDR1 and CDR2 from the germline V gene are ENHRY and SYGVKD. CDR3 length equals 15 residues.

J is TRBJ2-3 and V is TRBV6-4, with 8 bases that match TRBD2. Germline values: CDR1 MRHNA, CDR2 SNTAGT. This CDR3 has 15 amino acids. V lost 2 bases, J lost 1 base, and 2 bases stayed unmatched. CDR3 bases: TGTGCCAGCAGTGACAGAGCGGGGGGCACAGATACGCAGTATTTT. Its protein is CASSDRAGGTDTQYF.

This clone was recorded once. The V and J genes are TRBV19 and TRBJ1-2, with D uncertain. The V end lost 1 base, the J end lost 6 bases, and 12 bases lay between the germline ends. The germline V gene encodes CDR1 LNHDA and CDR2 SQIVND (reference sequence). This CDR3 comprises 14 residues. The DNA for the CDR3 is TGTGCCAGTAGTATAGCGGGTTCGGTGGATGGCTACACCTTC. The encoded protein is CASSIAGSVDGYTF. The whole variable domain, remainder taken from reference TRBV19 and TRBJ1-2, is DGGITQSPKYLFRKEGQNVTLSCEQNLNHDAMYWYRQDPGQGLRLIYYSQIVNDFQKGDIAEGYSVSREKKESFPLTVTSAQKNPTAFYLCASSIAGSVDGYTFGSGTRLTVV.

This chain links TRBV6-5 with TRBJ1-2, with D perhaps matching TRBD1 (6 bases). The CDR3 totals 15 residues. Germline lookup yields CDR1 MNHEY and CDR2 SVGAGI. V was shortened by 6 bases and J by 4 bases, with 18 bases between the two germline ends. CDR3 residues: CASRGAAGGSYGYTF. The DNA of the CDR3 is TGTGCCAGCAGAGGCGCGGCGGGGGGCTCCTATGGCTACACCTTC.

As concerns this clone: Since no conserved phenylalanine or tryptophan closes the CDR3, a read error is the likely cause. Because the CDR3's place on the DNA is in doubt, the DNA is left out and the CDR3 is given as listed by TCRdb. The chain recombines TRBV21-1 with TRBJ1-2; TRBD1, the table's D call, lacks a check against the DNA. TRBV21-1 is an annotated pseudogene. The CDR3 region is 10 residues in length, termini included. CDR3 sequence: CASSKEGRHR.

This chain uses TRBV30 with TRBJ1-2; 9 bases are shared with TRBD1. The germline V gene encodes CDR1 GTSNPN and CDR2 SVGIG (reference sequence). The ends lost 1 base at V and 8 bases at J; junction bases unmatched: 11. This CDR3 region has 15 residues. CDR3 region: CAWSAPGQGFYGYTF. The CDR3, as DNA: TGTGCCTGGAGTGCGCCGGGACAGGGTTTTTACGGCTACACCTTC.

This clone was found a few times. A junction boundary mismatches the germline segment, possibly from a read error. This chain connects TRBV5-6 to TRBJ2-3; 7 bases are a match to TRBD2. The CDR3 extends over 14 amino acids. The germline V gene has CDR1 SGHDT and CDR2 YYEEEE. CDR3 bases: TGTCCCAGCAGCTTGGGAGGGCGTGGGGATACGCAGTTTTTT. Protein sequence: CPSSLGGRGDTQFF.

The J gene is TRBJ2-1, the V gene TRBV4-1; 7 bases map to TRBD1. The CDR3 extends over 16 amino acids. Germline assignment: CDR1 MGHRA and CDR2 YSYEKL. The V and J ends lost 1 base and 3 bases, in that order; junction bases with no gene match: 6. CDR3 sequence reads: CASSQGQGWSYNEQFF. CDR3 bases: TGCGCCAGCAGCCAAGGACAGGGCTGGAGCTACAATGAGCAGTTCTTC.

This chain joins TRBV6-5 and TRBJ2-2; 8 bases agree with TRBD2. The V and J ends lost 2 bases and 5 bases, in that order; junction bases with no gene match: 4. The CDR3 covers 15 residues. The V gene's germline CDR1 is MNHEY and CDR2 SVGAGI. CDR3 residues: CASSYGAGETGELFF. The DNA of the CDR3 is TGTGCCAGCAGTTACGGAGCGGGAGAAACCGGGGAGCTGTTTTTT.

This chain uses TRBV7-9 with TRBJ2-1; 11 bases map to TRBD2. Germline V gene data show CDR1 as SEHNR and CDR2 as FQNEAQ (reference sequence). The J segment lost 7 bases and the V segment lost 2 bases, leaving 16 bases of the junction unmatched. CDR3 length: 19 residues. Here the CDR3 reads CASSLSLAGASTEWNEQFF. CDR3 DNA: TGTGCCAGCAGCTTATCACTAGCGGGAGCTTCGACGGAGTGGAATGAGCAGTTCTTC.

The chain carries TRBV21-1 and TRBJ2-7; TRBD1 is the table's D call and was not checked against the DNA. TRBV21-1 is noted as a pseudogene. CDR3 length: 15 amino acids. The CDR3 DNA follows: TGTGCCAGCAGCAAGGAAGGGACAGGACCCTACGAGCAGTACTTC. The encoded protein is CASSKEGTGPYEQYF.

The CDR3 loop is CASSLGPGVGEQYF. CDR3 nucleotide sequence: TGTGCCAGCAGCTTAGGCCCGGGGGTAGGCGAGCAGTACTTC. The chain is built from TRBV13 and TRBJ2-7; D is perhaps TRBD2 (6 bases). This CDR3 region has 14 residues. In germline, CDR1 is PRHDT, CDR2 FYEKMQ (reference sequence). The V end was cut by 0 bases, the J end by 6 bases, with 12 bases between.

This chain joins TRBV4-1 and TRBJ1-1; TRBD1 matches at 11 bases. Unmatched junction bases numbered 4, after V lost 6 bases and J lost 4 bases. CDR1 is MGHRA and CDR2 is YSYEKL in the germline V gene. This CDR3 spans 14 amino acids. For the CDR3, the DNA is TGCGCCAGCAGAGGGACAGGGGGGAGCACTGAAGCTTTCTTT. This encodes CASRGTGGSTEAFF.

V usage is TRBV10-3 and J usage is TRBJ2-1; D ambiguous. Germline loops: CDR1 ENHRY, CDR2 SYGVKD. The germline V and J ends were trimmed by 11 bases and 2 bases, with 13 bases remaining between them. The CDR3 consists of 13 residues. CDR3 sequence reads: CAAMTDPYNEQFF. The DNA for the CDR3 is TGTGCCGCTATGACTGACCCCTACAATGAGCAGTTCTTC.

This chain joins TRBV7-9 and TRBJ2-1; a possible D gene is TRBD2 (6 bases). Germline CDR1 reads SEHNR; CDR2 reads FQNEAQ (reference sequence). This CDR3 region has 16 residues. Trimming took 1 base from V and 0 from J, leaving 10 bases between them. CDR3 in amino acids: CASSLGGVSSYNEQFF. In nucleotides, the CDR3 is TGTGCCAGCAGCTTAGGGGGGGTCAGCTCCTACAATGAGCAGTTCTTC.

The chain joins TRBV7-9 to TRBJ2-5, with TRBD1 identical over 7 bases. The CDR3 runs 16 residues. Germline V gives CDR1 SEHNR, CDR2 FQNEAQ (reference sequence). Trimming took 5 bases from V and 4 from J; bases not matched to a gene: 13. The CDR3 DNA is TGTGCCAGCAGCCCCTCCGGGGCAGGGGGTAGAGAGACCCAGTACTTC. Translating gives CASSPSGAGGRETQYF.

The chain recombines TRBV27 with TRBJ2-3, with D unclear. V lost 3 bases and J 2 bases, leaving 12 bases between the germline ends. The CDR3 spans 15 residues. The germline CDR1 and CDR2 sequences are MNHEY and SMNVEV (reference sequence). The CDR3, as DNA: TGTGCCAGCAGTTTTTTTGACACCCCCACAGATACGCAGTATTTT. Amino acids: CASSFFDTPTDTQYF.

A few counts support this clone. Its ends do not fully match the called genes, so a read error is possible. The V gene is TRBV27, the J gene TRBJ2-7; D is possibly TRBD2 (6 bases). This CDR3 spans 13 amino acids. Germline assignment: CDR1 MNHEY and CDR2 SMNVEV (reference sequence). The DNA of the CDR3 is TGTGCCAGCAGTCCGAATTTGGGGGGTTTACCCGACTTC. This encodes CASSPNLGGLPDF.